This T cell receptor (beta chain) was identified during a study of response to subunit inactivated influenza vaccine. V lost 0 bases and J 6 bases, leaving 18 bases between the germline ends. Per the germline V gene, CDR1 is DFQATT and CDR2 is SNEGSKA (reference sequence). This CDR3 spans 16 amino acids. MiXCR was run by TCRdb on the RT-PCR reads, yielding one entry per CDR3 protein. The table lists about 480,000 distinct CDR3 sequences, 13% of them singletons. The material sequenced was PBMCs from blood, taken roughly 6 weeks after vaccination. The rearrangement joins TRBV20-1 to TRBJ2-1, with a tentative D call TRBD2 (6 bases). The TCR comes from a man in his forties or fifties who received an inactivated influenza vaccine. The CDR3 sequence is CSARDPKVAVVNEQFF. CDR3 DNA: TGCAGTGCTAGAGATCCTAAGGTAGCGGTAGTCAATGAGCAGTTCTTC.